This T cell receptor beta chain was recovered during a study of STAT5B mutations in CD4+ large granular lymphocyte leukemia. The CDR3 covers 16 residues. Trimming stripped 0 bases from V and 1 base from J, with 11 bases between. The V gene's germline CDR1 is SNHLY and CDR2 FYNNEI. Study-wide results and limits: Data were not HLA-matched across samples. No patients shared main leukemic clonotypes, though less than 30% appeared at low frequency elsewhere. 8/27 top patient clones versus 2/35 control clones were TRBV06-family.

This was a survey-level run. Profiling relied on immunoSEQ multiplex PCR, and the TCRdb table lists in-frame clones only, not all of them. Of around 35,000 clones listed, roughly nine tenths were seen once; the top ten hold less than 3.5%. In the case of this clone: What it binds is unknown.

The chain employs TRBV2 and TRBJ2-3; weak D call: TRBD2 (5 bases). This sequence was found in a human donor in good health. The material sequenced was CD4+ T cells from blood buffy coats. The CDR3 here is CASSEAWTSGTDTQYF. The CDR3 DNA reads TGTGCCAGCAGTGAAGCATGGACTTCGGGCACAGATACGCAGTATTTT.